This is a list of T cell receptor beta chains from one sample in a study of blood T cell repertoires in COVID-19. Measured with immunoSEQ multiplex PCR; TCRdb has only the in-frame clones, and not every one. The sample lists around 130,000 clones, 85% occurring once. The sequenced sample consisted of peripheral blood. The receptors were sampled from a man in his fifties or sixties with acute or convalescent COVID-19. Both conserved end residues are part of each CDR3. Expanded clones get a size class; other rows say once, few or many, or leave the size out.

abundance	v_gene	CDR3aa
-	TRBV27	CASSLSDGKETQYF
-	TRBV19	CASSIGGTTDTQYF
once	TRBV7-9	CASSPLAGYNEQFF
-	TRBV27	CASSQFPLSVSSYNEQFF
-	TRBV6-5	CASSYSVQGADEQFF
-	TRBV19	CASSTDRGYEQYF
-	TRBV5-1	CASSLTGTGDGYTF
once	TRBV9	CASSVGDSNREKLFF
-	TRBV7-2	CASGGRDADTQYF
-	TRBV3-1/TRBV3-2	CASSPRGAKSTEAFF
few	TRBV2	CASSEAGVVGNQPQHF
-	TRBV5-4	CASSPGTGQETQYF
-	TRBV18	CASSQSHVQGLNTEAFF
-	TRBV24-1	CATSDHNGQAVTGELFF